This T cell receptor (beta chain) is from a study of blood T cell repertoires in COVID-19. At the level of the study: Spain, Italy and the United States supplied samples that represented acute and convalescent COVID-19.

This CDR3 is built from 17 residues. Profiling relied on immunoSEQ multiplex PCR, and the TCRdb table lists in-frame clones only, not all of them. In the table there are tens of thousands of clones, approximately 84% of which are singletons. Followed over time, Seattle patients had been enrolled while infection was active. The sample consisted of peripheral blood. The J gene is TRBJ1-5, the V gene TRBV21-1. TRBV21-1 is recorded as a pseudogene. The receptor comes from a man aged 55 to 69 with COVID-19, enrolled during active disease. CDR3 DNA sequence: TGTGCCAGCAGCAATAGCGGGACCGGGGAGATCAATCAGCCCCAGCATTTT. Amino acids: CASSNSGTGEINQPQHF.